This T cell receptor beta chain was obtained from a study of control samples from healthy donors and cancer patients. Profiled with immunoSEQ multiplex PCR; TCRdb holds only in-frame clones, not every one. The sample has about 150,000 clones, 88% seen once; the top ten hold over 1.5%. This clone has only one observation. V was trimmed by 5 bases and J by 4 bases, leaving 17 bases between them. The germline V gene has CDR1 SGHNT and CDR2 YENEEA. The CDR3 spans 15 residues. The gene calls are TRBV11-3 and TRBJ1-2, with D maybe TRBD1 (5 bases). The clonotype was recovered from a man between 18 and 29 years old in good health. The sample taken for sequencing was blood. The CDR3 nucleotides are TGTGCCAGCAGCCCTATGACTCGGACATTCTATGGCTACACCTTC. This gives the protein CASSPMTRTFYGYTF.